These 9 T cell receptor beta chains share one sample of origin, sequenced in a study of blood T cell repertoires in COVID-19. TCRdb keeps only in-frame clones here, not all; method: immunoSEQ multiplex PCR. The sample yields fewer than 130,000 clones, around 80% seen once. The sequenced sample was peripheral blood. The source is a man between 65 and 85 years old with active or convalescent COVID-19.

This chain uses TRBV6-5 with TRBJ1-1; 8 nucleotides align to TRBD1. V trimming: 6 bases; J trimming: 5 bases; junction bases outside the gene matches: 8. The CDR3 length is 14 residues. CDR1 is MNHEY, CDR2 SVGAGI, per germline. The DNA of the CDR3 is TGTGCCAGCAGCCTCAGGGGGCGAGAAACTGAAGCTTTCTTT. As protein: CASSLRGRETEAFF.

The gene calls are TRBV5-1 and TRBJ1-4; the D is unclear. Germline V lookup: CDR1 SGHRS, CDR2 YFSETQ. There are 14 residues in the CDR3. V lost 3 bases and J 7 bases, leaving 13 bases between the germline ends. The CDR3 DNA follows: TGCGCCAGCAGCTCCGGACGGGAGGGTGAAAAACTGTTTTTT. Translation: CASSSGREGEKLFF.

This sequence joins TRBV5-1 and TRBJ2-5; D remains ambiguous. Germline V gene data show CDR1 as SGHRS and CDR2 as YFSETQ. The V gene lost 0 bases and the J gene lost 2 bases, with 11 bases spanning the gap. CDR3 size: 15 residues. The CDR3 DNA reads TGCGCCAGCAGCTTGGGGCGGCTTGCACAAGAGACCCAGTACTTC. Its protein is CASSLGRLAQETQYF.

The rearrangement uses TRBV11-2 and TRBJ2-2; D is uncertain. This CDR3 has 14 amino acids. Trimming took off 6 bases at V and 6 bases at J, with 14 bases between the two ends. Germline CDR1 reads SGHAT; CDR2 reads FQNNGV. The DNA for the CDR3 is TGTGCCAGCAGACCTCCAACTCGGTCCGGGGAGCTGTTTTTT. Its protein product is CASRPPTRSGELFF.

J is TRBJ1-4 and V is TRBV11-2; TRBD1 aligns across 10 bases. V trimming: 5 bases; J trimming: 8 bases; junction bases outside the gene matches: 5. The length of the CDR3 is 14 residues. Germline V CDR1 and CDR2: SGHAT, FQNNGV. CDR3 loop: CASSLTGGEEKLFF. The CDR3 region has the DNA TGTGCCAGCAGCCTGACAGGGGGCGAGGAAAAACTGTTTTTT. Full variable domain (outside the CDR3, taken from reference TRBV11-2 and TRBJ1-4): EAGVAQSPRYKIIEKRQSVAFWCNPISGHATLYWYQQILGQGPKLLIQFQNNGVVDDSQLPKDRFSAERLKGVDSTLKIQPAKLEDSAVYLCASSLTGGEEKLFFGSGTQLSVL.

The V gene is TRBV18, the J gene TRBJ2-7, with D possibly TRBD1 on 5 matching bases. Deletions cut 6 bases from V and 6 bases from J, with 18 bases between. This CDR3 region has 14 residues. From germline, CDR1 is KGHSH and CDR2 LQKENI. This CDR3 is CASSPTDWGAEQYF. CDR3 DNA: TGTGCCAGCTCCCCCACAGATTGGGGCGCCGAGCAGTACTTC.

There are many counts of this clone. The V and J genes are TRBV6-5 and TRBJ2-1, with D unclear. Germline CDR1 reads MNHEY; CDR2 reads SVGAGI. The CDR3 has 15 amino acids. V lost 4 bases and J lost 4, with 14 bases in between. DNA of the CDR3: TGTGCCAGCAGTTCTCAAGCATTCGCGTACAATGAGCAGTTCTTC. Protein sequence: CASSSQAFAYNEQFF.

This chain links TRBV6-5 with TRBJ2-5; a possible D gene is TRBD2 (5 bases). V was pared by 2 bases and J by 5 bases, with 9 bases between. This CDR3 contains 13 residues. CDR1 and CDR2 (germline): MNHEY, SVGAGI. The CDR3 loop reads CASSYAPGETQYF. CDR3 nucleotide sequence: TGTGCCAGCAGTTACGCCCCGGGGGAGACCCAGTACTTC.

This clone was seen a handful of times. The rearrangement uses TRBV7-2 and TRBJ2-3; the match to TRBD2 covers 8 bases. Germline CDR1 SGHTA, CDR2 FQGNSA. V shed 5 bases, J shed 5 bases, and the junction held 9 bases outside the gene matches. The CDR3 is 15 residues long. Written as DNA, the CDR3 is TGTGCCAGCAGCCCAGCGGGAGCGCTTCGAGATACGCAGTATTTT. As protein: CASSPAGALRDTQYF.